The present T cell receptor beta chain was sequenced within a study of cytomegalovirus exposure and HLA in healthy donors. Study-wide findings and caveats: Cytomegalovirus-associated TCR beta chains were listed, numbering some 180. For cytomegalovirus status, the classifier reportedly gave diagnoses with high specificity and sensitivity.

The repertoire was sequenced with immunoSEQ multiplex PCR; TCRdb's copy has only in-frame clones and lacks some. Of hundreds of thousands of clones in the sample, 70% to 90% were seen once. Germline lookup yields CDR1 MGHRA and CDR2 YSYEKL. The CDR3 loop spans 16 amino acids. V shed 5 bases and J 7 bases; nucleotides not matched to a gene: 9. On this clone: No antigen is known for it.

Sequenced sample: PBMCs. V gene TRBV4-1 combines with J gene TRBJ2-1; 12 positions match TRBD2. The TCR comes from a woman in her late teens or twenties in good health and CMV-seronegative. CDR3 nucleotide sequence: TGCGCCAGCAGCGGGCCGACTAGCGGGAGAGGGAATGAGCAGTTCTTC. It specifies CASSGPTSGRGNEQFF.